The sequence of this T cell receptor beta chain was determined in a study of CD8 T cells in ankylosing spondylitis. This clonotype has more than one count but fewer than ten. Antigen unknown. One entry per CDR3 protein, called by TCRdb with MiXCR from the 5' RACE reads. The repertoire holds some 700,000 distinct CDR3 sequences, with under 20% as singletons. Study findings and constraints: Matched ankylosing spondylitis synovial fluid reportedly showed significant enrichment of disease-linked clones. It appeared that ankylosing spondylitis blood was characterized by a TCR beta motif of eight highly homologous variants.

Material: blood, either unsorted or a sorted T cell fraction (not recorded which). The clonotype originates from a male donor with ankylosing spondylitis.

This CDR3 reads CSASPGPNEKLFF. The CDR3 bases are TGCAGTGCTAGCCCGGGACCGAATGAAAAACTGTTTTTT. The chain carries TRBV20-1 and TRBJ1-4, with a weak D call TRBD1 (5 bases). The length of the CDR3 is 13 residues. The germline V and J ends were trimmed by 3 bases and 5 bases, with 10 bases remaining between them. Germline CDR1 DFQATT, CDR2 SNEGSKA (reference sequence).